This T cell receptor beta chain was retrieved from a study of control samples from healthy donors and cancer patients. Produced via immunoSEQ multiplex PCR; TCRdb's table is partial and in-frame only. The sample consists of 70,000 to 95,000 clones, more than 75% of them appearing once. Trimming cost V 1 base and J 4 bases, with 7 bases left between them. Germline V gene data show CDR1 as LGHNA and CDR2 as YSLEER. This CDR3 spans 14 amino acids. Sequencing was done on a sample of blood. This chain links TRBV4-3 with TRBJ1-4; D ambiguous. The source is a man aged 45-60 years in good health. The CDR3 region has the DNA TGCGCCAGCAGCCAAGTTCGGGGTAATGAAAAACTGTTTTTT. It translates to CASSQVRGNEKLFF.